Listed below are T cell receptor beta chains from one sample, sequenced in a study of blood T cell repertoires in COVID-19. The protocol was immunoSEQ multiplex PCR, while the TCRdb copy is restricted to in-frame clones and leaves out a portion. The table has under 300,000 clones, less than 90% seen once. Sequencing used peripheral blood. These receptors were taken from a man in his sixties who had recovered from COVID-19. Each CDR3 is given with its conserved first and last residue. Each record gives: D gene, J gene, clone size, V gene, CDR3 protein, CDR3 DNA. D genes are given only for firm matches. The size field is filled for only some rows; it gives once, few, many or a size class.

TRBD2 | TRBJ2-1 | NA | TRBV7-9 | CASSLALGLADEQFF | TGTGCCAGCAGCTTAGCGCTGGGACTAGCTGATGAGCAGTTCTTC
TRBD2 | TRBJ2-7 | NA | TRBV27 | CASSSSLAVLPYEQYF | TGTGCCAGCAGTTCTTCTCTAGCGGTCCTTCCCTACGAGCAGTACTTC
NA | TRBJ2-3 | NA | TRBV21-1 | CASRPGLGGPTDTQYF | TGTGCCAGCAGACCGGGACTAGGTGGCCCCACAGATACGCAGTATTTT
NA | TRBJ1-3 | NA | TRBV21-1 | CASSKGGESSGNTIYF | TGTGCCAGCAGCAAAGGGGGCGAGAGCTCTGGAAACACCATATATTTT
NA | TRBJ1-1 | NA | TRBV11-1 | CASSMDSRENTEAFF | TGTGCCAGCAGCATGGACAGTAGAGAGAACACTGAAGCTTTCTTT
TRBD2 | TRBJ2-7 | NA | TRBV10-3 | CAISQPSGTTYEQYF | TGTGCCATCAGTCAGCCTAGCGGGACCACCTACGAGCAGTACTTC
NA | TRBJ2-7 | NA | TRBV2 | CASSELRAGEQYF | TGTGCCAGCAGTGAACTGCGGGCGGGCGAGCAGTACTTC
TRBD1 | TRBJ2-3 | few | TRBV6-2/TRBV6-3 | CASSRQGTDTQYF | TGTGCCAGCAGCCGACAGGGGACAGATACGCAGTATTTT
TRBD1 | TRBJ1-5 | NA | TRBV6-5 | CATGQAGNQPQHF | TGTGCCACAGGACAGGCCGGCAATCAGCCCCAGCATTTT
NA | TRBJ2-2 | NA | TRBV27 | CASSLLAFGELFF | TGTGCCAGCAGTTTATTAGCGTTCGGGGAGCTGTTTTTT
TRBD2 | TRBJ2-2 | NA | TRBV2 | CASSEEGLVNTGELFF | TGTGCCAGCAGTGAAGAAGGACTAGTGAACACCGGGGAGCTGTTTTTT
NA | TRBJ1-1 | NA | TRBV19 | CASRSEHQMNTEAFF | TGTGCCAGCCGGAGCGAGCACCAAATGAACACTGAAGCTTTCTTT
NA | TRBJ2-7 | NA | TRBV6-1 | CASSEFSGLGEQYF | TGTGCCAGCAGTGAATTTTCAGGATTGGGCGAGCAGTACTTC
NA | TRBJ1-1 | few | TRBV5-1 | CASSAGQVNTEAFF | TGCGCCAGCAGCGCCGGACAAGTGAACACTGAAGCTTTCTTT
NA | TRBJ1-3 | NA | TRBV23-1 | CASKLTYSGNTIYF | TGCGCCAGCAAGTTAACCTACTCTGGAAACACCATATATTTT
TRBD1 | TRBJ1-6 | NA | TRBV7-2 | CASSLVGAGQGYNSPLHF | TGTGCCAGCAGCTTAGTAGGAGCGGGACAGGGCTATAATTCACCCCTCCACTTT
TRBD2 | TRBJ2-2 | once | TRBV5-1 | CASSPRSGGASGELFF | TGCGCCAGCAGCCCAAGGTCGGGGGGGGCCTCCGGGGAGCTGTTTTTT
NA | TRBJ1-3 | once | TRBV11-3 | CASSLSGHSGNTIYF | TGTGCCAGCAGCTTATCAGGGCACTCTGGAAACACCATATATTTT
NA | TRBJ1-6 | NA | TRBV3-1/TRBV3-2 | CASSQNNRNPCHF | TGTGCCAGCAGCCAGAACAACAGGAATCCCTGCCACTTT
TRBD2 | TRBJ2-1 | NA | TRBV24-1 | CATSDPQRDYNEQFF | TGTGCCACCAGTGATCCCCAGCGGGACTACAATGAGCAGTTCTTC
NA | TRBJ2-2 | few | TRBV29-1 | CSAGGVGGVDTGELFF | TGCAGCGCCGGGGGAGTAGGAGGGGTCGACACCGGGGAGCTGTTTTTT
NA | TRBJ1-2 | NA | TRBV6-9 | CASSPPGGGCWYGYTF | TGTGCCAGCAGTCCCCCGGGCGGGGGTTGTTGGTATGGCTACACCTTC
NA | TRBJ1-3 | NA | TRBV5-1 | CASSLGPGLSGNTIYF | TGCGCCAGCAGCTTGGGGCCGGGACTCTCTGGAAACACCATATATTTT
TRBD2 | TRBJ2-7 | NA | TRBV18 | CASSEAGQNYEQYF | TGTGCCAGCTCCGAAGCGGGGCAAAACTACGAGCAGTACTTC
NA | TRBJ2-1 | NA | TRBV25-1 | CASSDLNNEQFF | TGTGCCAGCAGTGATCTAAACAATGAGCAGTTCTTC
NA | TRBJ2-1 | NA | TRBV3-1/TRBV3-2 | CASSLSNSYNEQFF | TGTGCCAGCAGCCTTAGCAATTCCTACAATGAGCAGTTCTTC
TRBD1 | TRBJ1-1 | NA | TRBV4-1 | CASSRVDRGPPEAFF | TGCGCCAGCAGCCGAGTAGACAGGGGGCCACCTGAAGCTTTCTTT
TRBD2 | TRBJ2-7 | NA | TRBV6-5 | CASRTSGMYEQYF | TGTGCCTCTCGGACTAGCGGGATGTACGAGCAGTACTTC
NA | TRBJ1-2 | few | TRBV28 | CASSGGAVNYGYTF | TGTGCCAGCAGCGGGGGGGCAGTAAACTATGGCTACACCTTC
TRBD2 | TRBJ2-3 | NA | TRBV18 | CASSPRGGHTQYF | TGTGCCAGCTCACCTCGGGGGGGCCACACGCAGTATTTT
TRBD1 | TRBJ2-1 | few | TRBV7-9 | CASSAGQGAINEQFF | TGTGCCAGCAGCGCGGGACAGGGGGCAATCAATGAGCAGTTCTTC
TRBD1 | TRBJ2-7 | few | TRBV5-1 | CASSPTPGQGAQEQYF | TGCGCCAGCAGCCCGACCCCGGGACAGGGGGCGCAAGAGCAGTACTTC
TRBD1 | TRBJ1-4 | NA | TRBV6-5 | CASSYHWQGGEKLFF | TGTGCCAGCAGTTACCATTGGCAGGGGGGTGAAAAACTGTTTTTT
TRBD1 | TRBJ1-5 | NA | TRBV3-1/TRBV3-2 | CASSGQVSGGPQHF | TGTGCCAGCAGCGGACAGGTGTCAGGAGGGCCCCAGCATTTT
NA | TRBJ2-7 | NA | TRBV19 | CASSYRQVGTYEQYF | TGTGCCAGTAGTTACCGACAGGTTGGGACCTACGAGCAGTACTTC
NA | TRBJ2-5 | NA | TRBV19 | CASSIAPGLQETQYF | TGTGCCAGTAGTATAGCGCCAGGGCTTCAAGAGACCCAGTACTTC
TRBD2 | TRBJ2-1 | NA | TRBV5-1 | CASSLGGLATYNEQFF | TGCGCCAGCAGCTTGGGGGGACTAGCGACCTACAATGAGCAGTTCTTC
TRBD2 | TRBJ2-4 | NA | TRBV6-1 | CASSEALGTSGNIQYF | TGTGCCAGCAGTGAAGCGCTCGGGACTAGCGGAAACATTCAGTACTTC
TRBD1 | TRBJ2-7 | NA | TRBV7-9 | CASSSNRGNSYEQYF | TGTGCCAGCAGCTCCAACAGGGGCAACTCCTACGAGCAGTACTTC
NA | TRBJ2-3 | NA | TRBV3-1/TRBV3-2 | CASSRLGGTDTQYF | TGTGCCAGCAGCCGACTAGGAGGGACAGATACGCAGTATTTT
NA | TRBJ2-6 | NA | TRBV27 | CASSPLTGSNSGANVLTF | TGTGCCAGCAGTCCCCTGACAGGCTCGAACTCTGGGGCCAACGTCCTGACTTTC
NA | TRBJ2-1 | NA | TRBV6-5 | CASSSFRGSTYNEQFF | TGTGCCAGCAGTTCCTTCCGGGGGTCTACCTACAATGAGCAGTTCTTC
TRBD1 | TRBJ1-1 | NA | TRBV7-3 | CASSSGQGFMNTEAFF | TGTGCCAGCAGCTCAGGACAGGGGTTCATGAACACTGAAGCTTTCTTT
TRBD1 | TRBJ2-4 | NA | TRBV24-1 | CATPGQAVYAKNIQYF | TGTGCCACTCCAGGACAGGCCGTTTACGCCAAAAACATTCAGTACTTC
NA | TRBJ2-3 | NA | TRBV2 | CASSVLGDTQYF | TGTGCCAGCAGTGTACTGGGCGATACGCAGTATTTT
TRBD1 | TRBJ1-6 | NA | TRBV7-2 | CASQRGQGSPLHF | TGTGCCAGCCAACGCGGACAGGGATCACCCCTCCACTTT
NA | TRBJ2-7 | NA | TRBV25-1 | CASSQRMWEQYF | TGTGCCAGCAGCCAGAGGATGTGGGAGCAGTACTTC
TRBD2 | TRBJ2-2 | NA | TRBV3-1/TRBV3-2 | CASSQVIGGADGELFF | TGTGCCAGCAGCCAAGTCATCGGGGGGGCCGACGGGGAGCTGTTTTTT
TRBD1 | TRBJ2-5 | NA | TRBV7-8 | CASSLGTGRQETQYF | TGTGCCAGCAGCTTAGGGACAGGACGTCAAGAGACCCAGTACTTC
NA | TRBJ2-5 | NA | TRBV3-1/TRBV3-2 | CASSPRLEGTQYF | TGTGCCAGCAGCCCCCGGCTGGAGGGGACCCAGTACTTC